This T cell receptor (beta chain) was obtained from a study of identical twins. TCRdb itself ran the 5' RACE reads through MiXCR, one entry per CDR3 protein. The sample records some 600,000 distinct CDR3 sequences, about 7.6% being singletons. This CDR3 region has 14 residues. The V and J ends lost 6 bases and 2 bases respectively, with 13 bases between them. The same data also went into a second study, on yellow fever vaccine responses in identical twins.

The source is a woman between 18 and 30 years old in good health. Sequenced: PBMCs. J is TRBJ2-5 and V is TRBV12-3 or TRBV12-4, with D maybe TRBD1 (6 bases). This CDR3 reads CASRNGQRQETQYF. The CDR3 DNA is TGTGCCAGCAGAAACGGACAGAGGCAAGAGACCCAGTACTTC.